Following are 7 T cell receptor beta chains from one sample sequenced in a study of shared clonotypes between healthy human individuals. Measured with immunoSEQ multiplex PCR; TCRdb has only the in-frame clones, and not every one. The sample shows about 1.5 million clones, 96% of them seen only once. The material sequenced was naive CD4+ T cells sorted from blood. Subset: CD45RA+ positively selected. These TCRs come from a man aged 25 to 40 in good health.

This sequence joins TRBV18 and TRBJ2-2; TRBD2 matches 10 bases. In germline, CDR1 is KGHSH, CDR2 LQKENI. The CDR3 has 17 amino acids. J lost 1 base, V lost 0 bases, and 2 bases had no gene match. The CDR3 region has the DNA TGTGCCAGCTCACCACCGGGACTAGCGTGGAACACCGGGGAGCTGTTTTTT. It codes for CASSPPGLAWNTGELFF.

This clone has a handful of counts. The V and J genes are TRBV7-6 and TRBJ1-5; 7 bases agree with TRBD1. Trimming at V came to 1 base and at J to 4 bases, leaving 10 bases not matched to a gene. There are 17 residues in the CDR3. CDR1 and CDR2 from the germline V gene are SGHVS and FNYEAQ. The CDR3 DNA reads TGTGCCAGCAGCTTAGGGCAGGGGGGACGTAATAATCAGCCCCAGCATTTT. This gives the protein CASSLGQGGRNNQPQHF.

V usage is TRBV18 and J usage is TRBJ1-2; the match to TRBD1 covers 7 bases. This CDR3 has 16 residues. Trimming at V came to 6 bases and at J to 2 bases, leaving 12 bases not matched to a gene. Per the germline V gene, CDR1 is KGHSH and CDR2 is LQKENI. CDR3 protein: CASSRFTGTANYGYTF. The CDR3 DNA is TGTGCCAGCTCGCGATTCACCGGGACAGCAAACTATGGCTACACCTTC.

The chain links TRBV7-2 to TRBJ2-5, with D possibly being TRBD1 (5 bases). Trimming removed 0 bases at V and 4 bases at J, with 12 bases between. This CDR3 spans 15 amino acids. Per germline, CDR1 SGHTA and CDR2 FQGNSA. DNA of the CDR3: TGTGCCAGCAGCTTAGCCGGACACGGACGAGAGACCCAGTACTTC. Encoded protein: CASSLAGHGRETQYF.

This chain connects TRBV19 to TRBJ2-1, with 10 bases matching TRBD1. Germline CDR1 and CDR2: LNHDA and SQIVND (reference sequence). This CDR3 is built from 15 residues. The ends lost 5 bases at V and 3 bases at J; junction bases unmatched: 4. CDR3 bases: TGTGCCAGTAGTTATAGGACAGGGGGCTACAATGAGCAGTTCTTC. This sequence encodes CASSYRTGGYNEQFF.

V usage is TRBV4-2 and J usage is TRBJ2-5, with unresolved D. Between the trimmed V and J ends, which lost 5 bases and 5 bases, there was a span of 12 bases. This CDR3 contains 13 residues. The germline V gene encodes CDR1 LGHNA and CDR2 YNFKEQ. The CDR3 DNA reads as TGTGCCAGCAGCTACGGACCACAGGAGACCCAGTACTTC. It specifies CASSYGPQETQYF.

The chain is built from TRBV7-9 and TRBJ2-3, with 10 bases lining up with TRBD1. There are 17 residues in the CDR3. Germline V gene data show CDR1 as SEHNR and CDR2 as FQNEAQ (reference sequence). After removal of 1 base from V and 0 bases from J, the junction contained 4 bases not matched to a gene. The CDR3 coding sequence is TGTGCCAGCAGCTTAGGAAAGGGACAGGGGAGCACAGATACGCAGTATTTT. It codes for CASSLGKGQGSTDTQYF.